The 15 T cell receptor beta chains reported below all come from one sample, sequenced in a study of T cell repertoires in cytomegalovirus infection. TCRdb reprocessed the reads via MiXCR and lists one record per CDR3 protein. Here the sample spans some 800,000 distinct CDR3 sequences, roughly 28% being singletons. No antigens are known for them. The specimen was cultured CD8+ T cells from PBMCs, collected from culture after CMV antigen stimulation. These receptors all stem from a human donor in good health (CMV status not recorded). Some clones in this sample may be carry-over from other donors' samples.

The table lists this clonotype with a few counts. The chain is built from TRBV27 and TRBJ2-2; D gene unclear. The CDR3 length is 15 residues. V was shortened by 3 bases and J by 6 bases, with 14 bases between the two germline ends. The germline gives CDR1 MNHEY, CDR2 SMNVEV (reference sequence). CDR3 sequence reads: CASSFSANNAGELFF. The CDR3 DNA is TGTGCCAGCAGTTTCTCGGCAAATAACGCCGGGGAGCTGTTTTTT.

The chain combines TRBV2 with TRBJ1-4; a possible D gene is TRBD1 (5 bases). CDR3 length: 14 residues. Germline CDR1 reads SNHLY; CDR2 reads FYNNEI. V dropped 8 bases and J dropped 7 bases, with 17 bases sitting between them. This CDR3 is CASERSGQGEKLFF. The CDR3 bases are TGTGCCAGCGAGAGGTCAGGGCAGGGTGAAAAACTGTTTTTT.

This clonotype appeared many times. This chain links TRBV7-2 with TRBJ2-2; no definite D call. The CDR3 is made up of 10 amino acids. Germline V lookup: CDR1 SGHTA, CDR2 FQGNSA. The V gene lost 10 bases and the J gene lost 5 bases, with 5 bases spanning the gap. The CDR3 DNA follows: TGTGCCACCTCGACCGGGGAGCTGTTTTTT. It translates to CATSTGELFF.

Here the CDR3 reads CASSGLQGRETQYF. The CDR3 bases are TGTGCCAGCAGTGGGCTGCAGGGTCGGGAGACCCAGTACTTC. The rearrangement uses TRBV2 and TRBJ2-5; D may be TRBD1 (5 bases). Trimming took off 4 bases at V and 5 bases at J, with 14 bases between the two ends. This CDR3 comprises 14 residues. Germline V gives CDR1 SNHLY, CDR2 FYNNEI. Combining the CDR3 with reference TRBV2 and TRBJ2-5 gives the whole variable domain EPEVTQTPSHQVTQMGQEVILRCVPISNHLYFYWYRQILGQKVEFLVSFYNNEISEKSEIFDDQFSVERPDGSNFTLKIRSTKLEDSAMYFCASSGLQGRETQYFGPGTRLLVL.

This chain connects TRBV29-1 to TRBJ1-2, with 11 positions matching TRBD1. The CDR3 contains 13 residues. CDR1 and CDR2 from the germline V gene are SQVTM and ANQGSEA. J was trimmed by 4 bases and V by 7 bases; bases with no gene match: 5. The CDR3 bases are TGCAGCGGACTCGGGACAGGGGGCTATGGCTACACCTTC. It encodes CSGLGTGGYGYTF.

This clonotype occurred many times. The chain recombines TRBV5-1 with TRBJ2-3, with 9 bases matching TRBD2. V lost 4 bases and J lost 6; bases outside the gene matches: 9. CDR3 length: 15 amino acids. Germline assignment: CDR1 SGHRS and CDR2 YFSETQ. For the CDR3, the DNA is TGCGCCAGCAGCCCCACTGGGACTAGCCCCGATACGCAGTATTTT. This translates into CASSPTGTSPDTQYF.

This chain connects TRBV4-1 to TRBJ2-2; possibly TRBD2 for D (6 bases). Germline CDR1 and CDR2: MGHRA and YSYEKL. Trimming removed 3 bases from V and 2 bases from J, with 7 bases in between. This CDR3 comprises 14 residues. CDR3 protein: CASSQDYNTGELFF. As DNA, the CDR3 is TGCGCCAGCAGCCAGGACTATAACACCGGGGAGCTGTTTTTT.

CDR3 DNA sequence: TGTGCCAGCAGCCACCAAGCGGGACATGAAGCTTTCTTT. Translating it yields CASSHQAGHEAFF. The chain links TRBV3-1 to TRBJ1-1, with D perhaps TRBD1 (6 bases). There are 13 residues in the CDR3. V dropped 3 bases and J dropped 7 bases, with 12 bases sitting between them. Germline values: CDR1 LGHDT, CDR2 YNNKEL (reference sequence).

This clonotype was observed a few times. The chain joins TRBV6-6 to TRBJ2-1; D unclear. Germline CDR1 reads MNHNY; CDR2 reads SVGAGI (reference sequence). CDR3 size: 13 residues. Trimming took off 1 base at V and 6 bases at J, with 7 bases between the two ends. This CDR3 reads CASSYFWGNEQFF. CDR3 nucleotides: TGTGCCAGCAGTTACTTTTGGGGCAATGAGCAGTTCTTC.

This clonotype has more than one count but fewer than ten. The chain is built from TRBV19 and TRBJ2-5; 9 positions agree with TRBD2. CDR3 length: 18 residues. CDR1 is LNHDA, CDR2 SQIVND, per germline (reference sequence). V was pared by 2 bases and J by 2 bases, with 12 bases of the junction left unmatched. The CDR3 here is CASSILRIAGDLQETQYF. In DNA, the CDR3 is TGTGCCAGTAGTATATTGAGGATAGCGGGGGACCTTCAAGAGACCCAGTACTTC.

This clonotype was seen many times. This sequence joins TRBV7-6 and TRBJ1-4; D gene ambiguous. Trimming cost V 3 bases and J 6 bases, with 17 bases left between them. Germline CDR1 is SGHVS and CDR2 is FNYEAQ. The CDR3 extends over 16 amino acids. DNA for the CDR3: TGTGCCAGCAGCTTCGGGGAGGCCTACGGGGATGAAAAACTGTTTTTT. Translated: CASSFGEAYGDEKLFF.

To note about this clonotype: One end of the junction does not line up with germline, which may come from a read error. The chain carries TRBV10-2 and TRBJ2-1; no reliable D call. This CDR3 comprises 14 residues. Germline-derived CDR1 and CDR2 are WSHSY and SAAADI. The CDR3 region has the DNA TGCGCCGGCAGTGAGAATAAGGGCTACAATGAGCAGTTCTTC. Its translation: CAGSENKGYNEQFF.

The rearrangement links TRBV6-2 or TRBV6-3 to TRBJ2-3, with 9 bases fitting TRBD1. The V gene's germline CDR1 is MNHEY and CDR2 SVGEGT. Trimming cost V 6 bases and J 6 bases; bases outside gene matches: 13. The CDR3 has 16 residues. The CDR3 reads CASSEFGTGSVDTQYF. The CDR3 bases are TGTGCCAGCAGCGAGTTTGGGACAGGGTCCGTGGATACGCAGTATTTT.

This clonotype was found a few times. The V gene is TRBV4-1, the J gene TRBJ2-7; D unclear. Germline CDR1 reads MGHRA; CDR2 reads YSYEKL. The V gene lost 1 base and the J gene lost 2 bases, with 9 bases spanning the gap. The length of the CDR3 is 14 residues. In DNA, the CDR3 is TGCGCCAGCAGCCAAGGGGCACTGACCTACGAGCAGTACTTC. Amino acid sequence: CASSQGALTYEQYF.

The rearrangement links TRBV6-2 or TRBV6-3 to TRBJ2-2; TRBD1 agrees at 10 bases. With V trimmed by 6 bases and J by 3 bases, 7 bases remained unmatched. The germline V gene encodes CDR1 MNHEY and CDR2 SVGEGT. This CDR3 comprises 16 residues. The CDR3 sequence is CASSLDRGRDTGELFF. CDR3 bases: TGTGCCAGCAGCCTTGACAGGGGGCGAGACACCGGGGAGCTGTTTTTT.